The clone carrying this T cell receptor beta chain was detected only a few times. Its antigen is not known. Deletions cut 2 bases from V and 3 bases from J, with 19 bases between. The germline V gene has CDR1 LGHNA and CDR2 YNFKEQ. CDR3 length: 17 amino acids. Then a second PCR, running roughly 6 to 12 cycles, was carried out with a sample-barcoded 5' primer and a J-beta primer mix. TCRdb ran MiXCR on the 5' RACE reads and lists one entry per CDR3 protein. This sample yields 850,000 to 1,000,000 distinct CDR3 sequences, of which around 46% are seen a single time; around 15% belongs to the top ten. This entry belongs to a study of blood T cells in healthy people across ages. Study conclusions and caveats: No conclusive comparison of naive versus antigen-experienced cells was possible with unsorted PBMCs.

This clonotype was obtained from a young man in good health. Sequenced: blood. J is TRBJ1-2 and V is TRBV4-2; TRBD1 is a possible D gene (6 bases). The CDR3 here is CASSQNRTVQFHYGYTF. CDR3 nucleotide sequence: TGTGCCAGCAGCCAAAACCGGACAGTCCAATTCCACTATGGCTACACCTTC.